These 27 T cell receptor beta chains were all obtained from the same sample, sequenced in a study of neurological immune-mediated disorders (dated by TCRdb to between 2017 and 2020). Library method: 5' RACE. Sequencing instrument: Illumina HiSeq 2500. Through fastp at Q25 and MiXCR, TCRdb rebuilt clones from the public reads, retaining in-frame beta chains. Each entry is one CDR3 protein sequence, shown with its most common DNA and genes. Here the sample has tens of thousands of distinct CDR3 sequences; 2.5% occur a single time. Approximately 2.2% of the sample lies in the top ten. Material for sequencing was PBMCs. These TCRs come from a man aged 50 to 60 with multiple sclerosis.

This clonotype was observed at least ten times. The rearrangement uses TRBV27 and TRBJ1-1, with D possibly being TRBD1 (5 bases). The ends were cut back, 4 bases at V and 8 bases at J, with 20 bases in the middle. Germline loops: CDR1 MNHEY, CDR2 SMNVEV (reference sequence). This CDR3 spans 15 amino acids. CDR3 DNA sequence: TGTGCCAGCAGTTATCAGGGCCCGAGGGGAGGGGAAGCTTTCTTT. This encodes CASSYQGPRGGEAFF.

This clonotype was counted many times. CDR3 nucleotides: TGCAGCGTTGAAGTTTTTCCGGGGAGGGGAGAGAGCTCCTACAATGAGCAGTTCTTC. Residues: CSVEVFPGRGESSYNEQFF. V and J are TRBV29-1 and TRBJ2-1, with 7 bases aligning to TRBD2. Per germline, CDR1 SQVTM and CDR2 ANQGSEA. The CDR3 covers 19 residues. The junction had 15 bases not matched to a gene; V was cut back by 1 base and J by 0 bases.

This clonotype was found many times. The V gene is TRBV20-1, the J gene TRBJ2-7; 9 bases match TRBD2. The trim removed 4 bases at V and 0 bases at J, leaving 7 bases unmatched. Germline V lookup: CDR1 DFQATT, CDR2 SNEGSKA (reference sequence). The CDR3 spans 15 residues. CDR3 loop: CSAMNSGGYSYEQYF. The DNA for the CDR3 is TGCAGTGCTATGAACAGCGGGGGGTACTCCTACGAGCAGTACTTC.

This clonotype was detected many times. The chain is built from TRBV10-3 and TRBJ1-1; 7 bases match TRBD1. V was pared by 7 bases and J by 3 bases, with 11 bases of the junction left unmatched. Germline CDR1 is ENHRY and CDR2 is SYGVKD. This CDR3 comprises 15 residues. CDR3 nucleotide sequence: TGTGCCATCAAGGGACAGCGGTATATGGACACTGAAGCTTTCTTT. It is translated as CAIKGQRYMDTEAFF.

This clonotype was observed many times. V gene TRBV11-2 combines with J gene TRBJ2-1; D ambiguous. Germline V CDR1 and CDR2: SGHAT, FQNNGV. Trimming removed 6 bases at V and 1 base at J, with 13 bases between. This CDR3 spans 15 amino acids. CDR3 residues: CASSPGSRSYNEQFF. CDR3 nucleotides: TGTGCCAGCAGTCCCGGGTCTCGATCCTACAATGAGCAGTTCTTC.

This clonotype showed up many times. The chain joins TRBV12-3 or TRBV12-4 to TRBJ1-2, with D hard to call. This CDR3 is 16 amino acids long. V lost 3 bases and J lost 5, with 19 bases in between. The CDR3 sequence: CASSFSARGLIYGYTF. The DNA of the CDR3 is TGTGCCAGCAGTTTTTCTGCCCGAGGGTTGATTTATGGCTACACCTTC.

The V and J genes are TRBV29-1 and TRBJ2-4; 7 nucleotides agree with TRBD1. Germline V gene data show CDR1 as SQVTM and CDR2 as ANQGSEA. This CDR3 has 13 residues. J gave up 8 bases and V 3 bases, and 7 bases lay outside the gene matches. The CDR3 DNA reads TGCAGCGTTGAGGGACAGACCGGGGACATTCAGTACTTC. Protein product: CSVEGQTGDIQYF.

The table lists this clonotype with many counts. The chain couples TRBV12-3 or TRBV12-4 to TRBJ2-7; no clear D gene. This CDR3 is 12 amino acids long. V was shortened by 3 bases and J by 3 bases, with 6 bases between the two germline ends. CDR3 residues: CASSFLYYEQYF. CDR3 nucleotides: TGTGCCAGCAGTTTCCTATACTACGAGCAGTACTTC.

This clonotype has a count of ten or more. A much larger clone is a single base away; this may be a read error. The V gene is TRBV7-2, the J gene TRBJ2-6; tentatively, D is TRBD1 (5 bases). The germline V gene has CDR1 SGHTA and CDR2 FQGNSA. The CDR3 has 13 amino acids. CDR3 region: CASSIQGAKVLTF. CDR3 DNA sequence: TGTGCCAGCAGCATTCAAGGGGCCAAAGTCCTGACTTTC.

This clonotype has ten or more counts. The rearrangement joins TRBV12-3 or TRBV12-4 to TRBJ2-7; 7 bases are a match to TRBD2. Trimming at V came to 8 bases and at J to 3 bases, leaving 10 bases not matched to a gene. The CDR3 totals 14 residues. CDR3 loop: CASRKRDWNYEQYF. The CDR3 DNA sequence: TGTGCCAGCCGAAAGCGGGACTGGAACTACGAGCAGTACTTC.

This clonotype was detected many times. The J gene is TRBJ2-7, the V gene TRBV15, with a weak D call TRBD1 (6 bases). Trimming stripped 0 bases from V and 3 bases from J, with 12 bases between. The CDR3 sequence is 15 residues long. Germline V lookup: CDR1 LNHNV, CDR2 YYDKDF (reference sequence). This CDR3 reads CATSRDYGTNYEQYF. The DNA of the CDR3 is TGTGCCACCAGCAGAGATTATGGGACAAACTACGAGCAGTACTTC.

This clonotype was detected ten times or more. The chain uses TRBV20-1 and TRBJ2-7, with 9 positions matching TRBD2. There are 15 residues in the CDR3. In germline, CDR1 is DFQATT, CDR2 SNEGSKA (reference sequence). V lost 3 bases to trimming and J lost 6 bases; unmatched junction nucleotides: 12. The CDR3 sequence is CSAREVAGALAEQYF. DNA of the CDR3: TGCAGTGCTAGGGAAGTAGCGGGGGCCCTAGCCGAGCAGTACTTC.

This clonotype was observed at least ten times. The chain carries TRBV2 and TRBJ2-2; no definite D call. Trimming pared 2 bases from V and 13 bases from J, leaving 17 bases between. CDR1 and CDR2 (germline): SNHLY, FYNNEI. This CDR3 contains 14 residues. CDR3 amino acids: CASSELPELGGLFF. CDR3 nucleotides: TGTGCCAGCAGTGAATTACCTGAGCTAGGTGGGCTGTTTTTT.

This clonotype has ten or more counts. The chain has TRBV2 and TRBJ2-2; 13 bases are shared with TRBD2. The length of the CDR3 is 18 residues. Trimming cost V 5 bases and J 7 bases; bases outside gene matches: 13. Per the germline V gene, CDR1 is SNHLY and CDR2 is FYNNEI. CDR3 loop: CASSTLGLAGVLDGELFF. As DNA, the CDR3 is TGTGCCAGCAGTACCCTCGGACTAGCGGGGGTTCTGGACGGGGAGCTGTTTTTT.

This clonotype occurred many times. The chain is built from TRBV5-1 and TRBJ2-5, with 8 nucleotides matching TRBD2. CDR1 SGHRS and CDR2 YFSETQ come from the germline V gene. CDR3 length equals 16 residues. The V gene end was trimmed by 4 bases and the J gene end by 4 bases; junction bases not matched to a gene: 12. DNA for the CDR3: TGCGCCAGCAGCCCGGTAAGCGGACTAGCAGGAGAGACCCAGTACTTC. It yields the protein CASSPVSGLAGETQYF. The full variable domain, its missing parts supplied by reference TRBV5-1 and TRBJ2-5, is KAGVTQTPRYLIKTRGQQVTLSCSPISGHRSVSWYQQTPGQGLQFLFEYFSETQRNKGNFPGRFSGRQFSNSRSEMNVSTLELGDSALYLCASSPVSGLAGETQYFGPGTRLLVL.

At least ten counts were recorded for this clonotype. V gene TRBV7-2 combines with J gene TRBJ1-2; D is possibly TRBD1 (5 bases). Trimming stripped 2 bases from V and 5 bases from J, with 12 bases between. The germline gives CDR1 SGHTA, CDR2 FQGNSA. The CDR3 extends over 14 amino acids. This CDR3 is CASSLFRAGYGYTF. The DNA of the CDR3 is TGTGCCAGCAGCTTATTCCGGGCAGGGTATGGCTACACCTTC.

This clonotype has a count of ten or more. This sequence joins TRBV5-1 and TRBJ2-2; TRBD1 agrees at 7 bases. The CDR3 has 15 residues. Germline CDR1 and CDR2: SGHRS and YFSETQ. The junction had 8 bases not matched to a gene; V was cut back by 2 bases and J by 7 bases. CDR3: CASSFGTVGIGELFF. CDR3 nucleotide sequence: TGCGCCAGCAGCTTCGGGACAGTCGGAATCGGGGAGCTGTTTTTT.

This clonotype has a count of ten or more. The rearrangement joins TRBV9 to TRBJ2-1; D may correspond to TRBD1 or TRBD2 (6 bases each). With 7 bases removed from V and 5 bases from J, the gap between germline ends came to 16 bases. CDR3 length: 14 residues. CDR1 is SGDLS and CDR2 is YYNGEE in the germline V gene. The CDR3 reads CASGGGLVHNEQFF. DNA of the CDR3: TGTGCCAGCGGTGGGGGGCTAGTCCACAATGAGCAGTTCTTC.

This clonotype was counted at least ten times. The chain joins TRBV28 to TRBJ2-7; a weak D match, TRBD2 (5 bases). V lost 2 bases and J lost 1, with 12 bases in between. Germline CDR1 is MDHEN and CDR2 is SYDVKM. This CDR3 is 15 amino acids long. The CDR3 spells CASSLNAAGSYEQYF. In DNA form, the CDR3 reads TGTGCCAGCAGTTTAAACGCGGCGGGTTCCTACGAGCAGTACTTC.

This clonotype was counted at least ten times. CDR3 sequence (DNA): TGTGCCAGCAGCCAAGATGCGACGGGGGAGGATACGCAGTATTTT. This encodes CASSQDATGEDTQYF. V usage is TRBV3-1 and J usage is TRBJ2-3, with D perhaps TRBD2 (6 bases). Trimming left V 0 bases short and J 6 bases short, with 13 bases between. There are 15 residues in the CDR3. Germline V gene sequence: CDR1 LGHDT, CDR2 YNNKEL (reference sequence).

This clonotype showed up many times. The V and J genes are TRBV20-1 and TRBJ1-1; D remains ambiguous. The ends were cut back, 2 bases at V and 5 bases at J, with 15 bases in the middle. The CDR3 runs to 14 residues. The germline V gene has CDR1 DFQATT and CDR2 SNEGSKA (reference sequence). The CDR3 sequence is CSARPSGGRTEAFF. The DNA for the CDR3 is TGCAGTGCTAGACCCAGCGGTGGGAGAACTGAAGCTTTCTTT.

This clonotype was counted many times. The V call is TRBV12-3 or TRBV12-4, the J call TRBJ2-5; the D gene is possibly TRBD2 (5 bases). V was shortened by 7 bases and J by 10 bases, with 19 bases between the two germline ends. CDR3 length: 13 amino acids. CDR3 sequence (DNA): TGTGCCAGCACACCGCCCTCCGGACGGGACCAGTACTTC. Protein: CASTPPSGRDQYF.

This clonotype occurred many times. This sequence joins TRBV5-1 and TRBJ2-7; D ambiguous. The germline V gene has CDR1 SGHRS and CDR2 YFSETQ. The CDR3 sequence is 14 residues long. Trimming stripped 1 base from V and 1 base from J, with 9 bases between. CDR3 coding DNA: TGCGCCAGCAGCTTGCGTTACTTATCCTACGAGCAGTACTTC. Amino acid sequence: CASSLRYLSYEQYF.

This clonotype was seen ten or more times. The chain recombines TRBV7-9 with TRBJ2-7, with 8 nucleotides matching TRBD1. Per the germline V gene, CDR1 is SEHNR and CDR2 is FQNEAQ (reference sequence). Unmatched junction bases numbered 5, after V lost 5 bases and J lost 5 bases. There are 13 residues in the CDR3. DNA for the CDR3: TGTGCCAGCAGCGTCGGACAGGGTAACGAGCAGTACTTC. Its protein is CASSVGQGNEQYF. The entire variable domain, with the rest obtained from reference TRBV7-9 and TRBJ2-7, is as follows: DTGVSQNPRHKITKRGQNVTFRCDPISEHNRLYWYRQTLGQGPEFLTYFQNEAQLEKSRLLSDRFSAERPKGSFSTLEIQRTEQGDSAMYLCASSVGQGNEQYFGPGTRLTVT.

By sample fraction, this clonotype is medium-sized. The chain has TRBV20-1 and TRBJ2-4; the match to TRBD2 covers 7 bases. Germline CDR1 is DFQATT and CDR2 is SNEGSKA (reference sequence). The CDR3 is made up of 14 amino acids. V trimming: 1 base; J trimming: 6 bases; junction bases outside the gene matches: 6. The CDR3 coding sequence is TGCAGTGCTAGAGGGAGCGGGATGGGAAACATTCAGTACTTC. Its translation: CSARGSGMGNIQYF.

This clonotype was detected ten times or more. The V and J genes are TRBV27 and TRBJ2-1, with D unresolved. CDR3 length: 14 amino acids. Trimming pared 4 bases from V and 5 bases from J, leaving 12 bases between. In germline, CDR1 is MNHEY, CDR2 SMNVEV (reference sequence). DNA of the CDR3: TGTGCCAGCAGTTCCTCGAGACTGAACAATGAGCAGTTCTTC. Translating it yields CASSSSRLNNEQFF.

This clonotype was seen ten or more times. This chain connects TRBV20-1 to TRBJ1-5; no clear D gene. Germline lookup yields CDR1 DFQATT and CDR2 SNEGSKA (reference sequence). The CDR3 loop spans 14 amino acids. V lost 2 bases to trimming and J lost 3 bases, with 11 bases between them. The CDR3, as DNA: TGCAGTGCTAGACCTCGGAATCTCAATCAGCCCCAGCATTTT. It yields the protein CSARPRNLNQPQHF.